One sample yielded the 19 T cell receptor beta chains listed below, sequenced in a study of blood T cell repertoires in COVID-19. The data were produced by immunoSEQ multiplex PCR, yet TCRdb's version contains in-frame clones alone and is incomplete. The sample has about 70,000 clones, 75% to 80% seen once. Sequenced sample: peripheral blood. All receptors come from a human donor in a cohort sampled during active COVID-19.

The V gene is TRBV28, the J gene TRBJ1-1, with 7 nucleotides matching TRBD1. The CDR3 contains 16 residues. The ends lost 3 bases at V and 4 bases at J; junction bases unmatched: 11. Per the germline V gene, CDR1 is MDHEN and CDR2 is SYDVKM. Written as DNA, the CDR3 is TGTGCCAGCAGTTTTGGGTCGACAGGGATGGGCACTGAAGCTTTCTTT. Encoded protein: CASSFGSTGMGTEAFF.

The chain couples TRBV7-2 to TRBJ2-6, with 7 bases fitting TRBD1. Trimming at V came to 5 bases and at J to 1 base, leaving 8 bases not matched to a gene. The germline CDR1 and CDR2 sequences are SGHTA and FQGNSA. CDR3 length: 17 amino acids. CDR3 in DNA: TGTGCCAGCAGCACGGGACAGATACTATCTGGGGCCAACGTCCTGACTTTC. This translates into CASSTGQILSGANVLTF.

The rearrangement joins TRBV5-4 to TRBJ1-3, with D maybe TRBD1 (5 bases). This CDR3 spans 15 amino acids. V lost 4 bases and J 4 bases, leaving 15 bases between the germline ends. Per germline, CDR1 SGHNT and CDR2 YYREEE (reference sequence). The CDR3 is CASSGWQGSGNTIYF. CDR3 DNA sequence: TGTGCCAGCAGCGGATGGCAGGGATCCGGAAACACCATATATTTT.

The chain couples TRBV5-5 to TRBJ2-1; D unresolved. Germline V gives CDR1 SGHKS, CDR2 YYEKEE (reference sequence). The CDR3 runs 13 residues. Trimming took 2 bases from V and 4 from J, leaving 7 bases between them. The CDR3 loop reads CASSFTLYNEQFF. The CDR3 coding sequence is TGTGCCAGCAGCTTTACCCTATACAATGAGCAGTTCTTC.

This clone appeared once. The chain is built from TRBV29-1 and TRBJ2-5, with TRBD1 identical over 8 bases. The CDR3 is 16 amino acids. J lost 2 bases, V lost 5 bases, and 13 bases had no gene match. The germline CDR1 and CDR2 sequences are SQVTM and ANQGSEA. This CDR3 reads CSVYRTPGQVQETQYF. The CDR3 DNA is TGCAGCGTTTACCGAACGCCGGGACAGGTTCAAGAGACCCAGTACTTC.

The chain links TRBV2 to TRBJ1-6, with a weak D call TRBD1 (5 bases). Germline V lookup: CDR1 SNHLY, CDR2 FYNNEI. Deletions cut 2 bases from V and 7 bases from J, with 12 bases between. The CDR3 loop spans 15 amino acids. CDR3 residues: CASSELGTGNSPLHF. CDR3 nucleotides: TGTGCCAGCAGTGAACTTGGGACTGGGAATTCACCCCTCCACTTT. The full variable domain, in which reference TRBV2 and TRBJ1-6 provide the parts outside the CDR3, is EPEVTQTPSHQVTQMGQEVILRCVPISNHLYFYWYRQILGQKVEFLVSFYNNEISEKSEIFDDQFSVERPDGSNFTLKIRSTKLEDSAMYFCASSELGTGNSPLHFGNGTRLTVT.

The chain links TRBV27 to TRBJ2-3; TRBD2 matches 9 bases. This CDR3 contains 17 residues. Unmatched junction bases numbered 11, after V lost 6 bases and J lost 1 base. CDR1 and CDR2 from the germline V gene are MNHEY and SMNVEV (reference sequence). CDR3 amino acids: CASSPAWTSDRTDTQYF. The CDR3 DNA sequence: TGTGCCAGCAGCCCAGCCTGGACTAGCGATCGCACAGATACGCAGTATTTT.

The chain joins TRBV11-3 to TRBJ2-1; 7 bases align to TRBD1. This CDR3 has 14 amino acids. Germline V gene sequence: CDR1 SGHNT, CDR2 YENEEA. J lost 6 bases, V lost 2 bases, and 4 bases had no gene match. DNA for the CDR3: TGTGCCAGCAGCTTAAGCCCAGGGGGCAATGAGCAGTTCTTC. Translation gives CASSLSPGGNEQFF. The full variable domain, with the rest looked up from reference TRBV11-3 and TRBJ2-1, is EAGVVQSPRYKIIEKKQPVAFWCNPISGHNTLYWYLQNLGQGPELLIRYENEEAVDDSQLPKDRFSAERLKGVDSTLKIQPAELGDSAVYLCASSLSPGGNEQFFGPGTRLTVL.

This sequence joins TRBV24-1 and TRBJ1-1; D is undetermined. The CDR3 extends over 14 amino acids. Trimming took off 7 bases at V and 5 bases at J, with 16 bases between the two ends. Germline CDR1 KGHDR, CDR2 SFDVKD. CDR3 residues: CATSLLGVRTEAFF. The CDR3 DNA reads TGTGCCACCAGCCTCCTCGGGGTAAGGACTGAAGCTTTCTTT.

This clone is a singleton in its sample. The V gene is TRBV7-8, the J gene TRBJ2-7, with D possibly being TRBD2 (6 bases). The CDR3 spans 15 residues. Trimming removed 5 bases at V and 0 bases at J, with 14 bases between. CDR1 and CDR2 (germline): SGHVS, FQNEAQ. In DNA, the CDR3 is TGTGCCAGCAGCCCGAGGGACTTCAGCTCCTACGAGCAGTACTTC. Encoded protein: CASSPRDFSSYEQYF. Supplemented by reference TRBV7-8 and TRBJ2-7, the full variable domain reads GAGVSQSPRYKVAKRGQDVALRCDPISGHVSLFWYQQALGQGPEFLTYFQNEAQLDKSGLPSDRFFAERPEGSVSTLKIQRTQQEDSAVYLCASSPRDFSSYEQYFGPGTRLTVT.

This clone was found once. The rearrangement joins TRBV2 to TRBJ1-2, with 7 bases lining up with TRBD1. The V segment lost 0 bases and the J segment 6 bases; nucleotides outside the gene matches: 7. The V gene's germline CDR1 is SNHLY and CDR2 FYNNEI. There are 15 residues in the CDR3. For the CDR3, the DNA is TGTGCCAGCAGTGAAGCGAGTAGGGGGCAGGATGGCTACACCTTC. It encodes CASSEASRGQDGYTF.

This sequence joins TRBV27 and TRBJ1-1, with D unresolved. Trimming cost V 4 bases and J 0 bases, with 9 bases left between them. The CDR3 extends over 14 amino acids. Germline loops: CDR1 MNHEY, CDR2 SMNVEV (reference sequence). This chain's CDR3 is CASSSSEMNTEAFF. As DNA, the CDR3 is TGTGCCAGCAGTTCTAGTGAAATGAACACTGAAGCTTTCTTT.

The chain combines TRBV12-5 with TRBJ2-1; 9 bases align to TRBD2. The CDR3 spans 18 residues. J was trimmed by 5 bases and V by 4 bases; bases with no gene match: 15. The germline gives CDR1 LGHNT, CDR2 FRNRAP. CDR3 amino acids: CASGYWGWGREGHNEQFF. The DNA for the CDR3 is TGTGCTAGTGGTTACTGGGGTTGGGGGCGGGAGGGCCACAATGAGCAGTTCTTC.

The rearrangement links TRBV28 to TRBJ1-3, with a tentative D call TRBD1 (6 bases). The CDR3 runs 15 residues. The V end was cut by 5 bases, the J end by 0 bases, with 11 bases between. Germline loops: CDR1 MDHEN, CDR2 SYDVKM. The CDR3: CASSGQMSSGNTIYF. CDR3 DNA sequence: TGTGCCAGCAGTGGACAGATGAGCTCTGGAAACACCATATATTTT. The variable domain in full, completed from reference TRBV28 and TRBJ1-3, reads DVKVTQSSRYLVKRTGEKVFLECVQDMDHENMFWYRQDPGLGLRLIYFSYDVKMKEKGDIPEGYSVSREKKERFSLILESASTNQTSMYLCASSGQMSSGNTIYFGEGSWLTVV.

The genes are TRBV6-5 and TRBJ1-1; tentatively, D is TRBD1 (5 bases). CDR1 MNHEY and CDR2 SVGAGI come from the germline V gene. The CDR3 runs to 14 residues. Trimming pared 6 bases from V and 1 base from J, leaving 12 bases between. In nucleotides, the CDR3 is TGTGCCAGCAGGCGTCCCACAGGGAACACTGAAGCTTTCTTT. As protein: CASRRPTGNTEAFF.

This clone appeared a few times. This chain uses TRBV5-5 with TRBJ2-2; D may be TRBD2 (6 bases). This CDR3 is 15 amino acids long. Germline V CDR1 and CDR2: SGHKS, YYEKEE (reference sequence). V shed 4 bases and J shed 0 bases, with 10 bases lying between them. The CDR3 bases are TGTGCCAGCAGCCTGCTAGCGTCGAACACCGGGGAGCTGTTTTTT. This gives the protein CASSLLASNTGELFF.

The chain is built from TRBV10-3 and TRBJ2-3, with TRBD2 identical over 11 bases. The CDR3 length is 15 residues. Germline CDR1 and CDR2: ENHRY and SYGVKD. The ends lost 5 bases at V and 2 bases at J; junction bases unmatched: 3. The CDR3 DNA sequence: TGTGCCATCAGTCGACTAGCGGGAAACACAGATACGCAGTATTTT. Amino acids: CAISRLAGNTDTQYF.

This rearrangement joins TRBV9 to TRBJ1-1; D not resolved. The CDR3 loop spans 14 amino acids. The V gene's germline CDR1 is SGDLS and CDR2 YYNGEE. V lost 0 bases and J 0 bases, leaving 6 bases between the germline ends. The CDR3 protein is CASSVVGLNTEAFF. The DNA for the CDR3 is TGTGCCAGCAGCGTAGTCGGTTTGAACACTGAAGCTTTCTTT. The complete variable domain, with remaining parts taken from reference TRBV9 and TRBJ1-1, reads DSGVTQTPKHLITATGQRVTLRCSPRSGDLSVYWYQQSLDQGLQFLIQYYNGEERAKGNILERFSAQQFPDLHSELNLSSLELGDSALYFCASSVVGLNTEAFFGQGTRLTVV.

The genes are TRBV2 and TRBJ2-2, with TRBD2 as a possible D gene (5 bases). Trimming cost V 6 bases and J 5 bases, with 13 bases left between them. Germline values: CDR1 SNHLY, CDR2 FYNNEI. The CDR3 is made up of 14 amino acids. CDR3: CASRPDSSTGELFF. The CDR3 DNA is TGTGCCAGCAGGCCGGACTCATCGACCGGGGAGCTGTTTTTT.